The 15 T cell receptor beta chains below were found in one sample sequenced in a study of shared T cell receptors in the human thymus. Method: immunoSEQ multiplex PCR; TCRdb's copy keeps in-frame clones and lacks some. The sample has approximately 580,000 clones, around 78% seen once. These records were also assigned to another study, of human thymus T cells.

Sequencing input: thymocytes. These receptors came from a boy under two years old with a congenital heart defect.

J is TRBJ1-1 and V is TRBV11-2; unclear D gene. The CDR3 has 15 amino acids. CDR1 and CDR2 (germline): SGHAT, FQNNGV. The germline V and J ends were trimmed by 5 bases and 2 bases, with 15 bases remaining between them. The DNA of the CDR3 is TGTGCCAGCAGCAGAGACGGGGTGGTAAACACTGAAGCTTTCTTT. Its protein product is CASSRDGVVNTEAFF.

V gene TRBV4-1 combines with J gene TRBJ2-3, with D tentatively TRBD1 (7 bases). The CDR3 contains 15 residues. V gave up 0 bases and J gave up 8 bases, with 15 bases separating them. Germline lookup yields CDR1 MGHRA and CDR2 YSYEKL. The CDR3 protein is CASSQERGDSGTQYF. The CDR3 nucleotides are TGCGCCAGCAGCCAAGAAAGGGGGGACAGTGGTACGCAGTATTTT.

This chain uses TRBV6-1 with TRBJ1-2; 7 bases match TRBD1. Germline CDR1 reads MNHNS; CDR2 reads SASEGT. The CDR3 extends over 10 amino acids. Unmatched junction bases numbered 3, after V lost 5 bases and J lost 12 bases. CDR3 residues: CASSKTGHTF. In DNA form, the CDR3 reads TGTGCCAGCAGTAAGACAGGGCACACCTTC.

J is TRBJ2-7 and V is TRBV27; 7 bases fit TRBD1. Germline CDR1 is MNHEY and CDR2 is SMNVEV (reference sequence). This CDR3 has 14 amino acids. The ends lost 7 bases at V and 0 bases at J; junction bases unmatched: 6. The CDR3 DNA sequence: TGTGCCAGCACCCCACAGGGGAGCTCCTACGAGCAGTACTTC. Residues: CASTPQGSSYEQYF.

This sequence joins TRBV6-5 and TRBJ2-6; no clear D gene. Germline V gene data show CDR1 as MNHEY and CDR2 as SVGAGI. V lost 5 bases to trimming and J lost 0 bases, with 5 bases between them. The CDR3 has 14 amino acids. CDR3 in amino acids: CASSGSSGANVLTF. In nucleotides, the CDR3 is TGTGCCAGCAGTGGTAGCTCTGGGGCCAACGTCCTGACTTTC.

The chain is built from TRBV12-1 and TRBJ2-1; the table's D call, TRBD2, was not checked against the DNA. TRBV12-1 is an annotated pseudogene. The length of the CDR3 is 17 residues. CDR3 DNA sequence: TGTGCCAGCAGCCCCGACCCGACTAGCGGGAGATTCTATGAGCAGTTCTTC. It codes for CASSPDPTSGRFYEQFF.

This rearrangement joins TRBV28 to TRBJ2-1, with 7 bases matching TRBD2. V trimming: 2 bases; J trimming: 6 bases; junction bases outside the gene matches: 13. The CDR3 is made up of 17 amino acids. CDR1 MDHEN and CDR2 SYDVKM come from the germline V gene. The CDR3 DNA reads TGTGCCAGCAGTTTAAATGTGGCGGGAGTGGTCTGCAATGAGCAGTTCTTC. Residues: CASSLNVAGVVCNEQFF.

This chain links TRBV7-8 with TRBJ2-7; D possibly corresponds to TRBD2 (6 bases). The germline V and J ends were trimmed by 6 bases and 3 bases, with 18 bases remaining between them. The CDR3 totals 15 residues. Germline V gives CDR1 SGHVS, CDR2 FQNEAQ. The CDR3 DNA reads TGTGCCAGCAGGGCTCTAGGGGCGGGGTTCTACGAGCAGTACTTC. As protein: CASRALGAGFYEQYF.

The chain links TRBV4-1 to TRBJ1-3; D is undetermined. This CDR3 comprises 17 residues. The germline CDR1 and CDR2 sequences are MGHRA and YSYEKL. V lost 3 bases and J lost 0, with 15 bases in between. Written as DNA, the CDR3 is TGCGCCAGCAGCCACCGGCCGGGGTACCCCTCTGGAAACACCATATATTTT. It is translated as CASSHRPGYPSGNTIYF.

This chain joins TRBV4-1 and TRBJ2-7; 12 positions agree with TRBD2. CDR1 is MGHRA and CDR2 is YSYEKL in the germline V gene. This CDR3 comprises 16 residues. V trimming: 3 bases; J trimming: 5 bases; junction bases outside the gene matches: 8. The CDR3 nucleotides are TGCGCCAGCAGCCAGCTAGCGGGAGGGACTCTCCACGAGCAGTACTTC. This encodes CASSQLAGGTLHEQYF.

The chain recombines TRBV11-3 with TRBJ2-1; 9 bases align to TRBD2. V lost 1 base to trimming and J lost 4 bases; unmatched junction nucleotides: 5. Per the germline V gene, CDR1 is SGHNT and CDR2 is YENEEA. CDR3 length equals 16 residues. The CDR3 loop is CASSLGGREGYNEQFF. CDR3 coding DNA: TGTGCCAGCAGCTTAGGAGGGCGGGAGGGATACAATGAGCAGTTCTTC.

The genes are TRBV15 and TRBJ2-1; D might be TRBD2 (6 bases). The CDR3 has 16 amino acids. Germline V gene lookup returns CDR1 LNHNV and CDR2 YYDKDF (reference sequence). Trimming cost V 1 base and J 0 bases, with 10 bases left between them. The CDR3, as DNA: TGTGCCACCAGCAGAGGGAGGAGGGGCTCCTACAATGAGCAGTTCTTC. Translation: CATSRGRRGSYNEQFF.

The chain is built from TRBV4-1 and TRBJ1-3; unclear D gene. Trimming stripped 3 bases from V and 2 bases from J, with 17 bases between. Germline lookup yields CDR1 MGHRA and CDR2 YSYEKL. CDR3 size: 17 residues. CDR3 protein: CASSQIGHRFPGNTIYF. CDR3 sequence (DNA): TGCGCCAGCAGCCAGATCGGCCACAGATTCCCTGGAAACACCATATATTTT.

In this sample, this clone turned up once. The chain combines TRBV2 with TRBJ1-5, with D perhaps matching TRBD1 (5 bases). This CDR3 is built from 18 residues. Looked up from germline, CDR1 is SNHLY and CDR2 is FYNNEI. V gave up 5 bases and J gave up 2 bases, with 22 bases separating them. DNA for the CDR3: TGTGCCAGCAGTACCTTCCGGGAGGGTTTGGGGGGCAATCAGCCCCAGCATTTT. Protein sequence: CASSTFREGLGGNQPQHF. Looking up the rest from reference TRBV2 and TRBJ1-5 gives the full variable domain: EPEVTQTPSHQVTQMGQEVILRCVPISNHLYFYWYRQILGQKVEFLVSFYNNEISEKSEIFDDQFSVERPDGSNFTLKIRSTKLEDSAMYFCASSTFREGLGGNQPQHFGDGTRLSIL.

This CDR3 reads CASTPGLASDTQYF. CDR3 in DNA: TGCGCCAGCACCCCGGGACTAGCGAGCGATACGCAGTATTTT. The V gene is TRBV4-3, the J gene TRBJ2-3; 10 bases match TRBD2. The V gene end was trimmed by 7 bases and the J gene end by 6 bases; junction bases not matched to a gene: 7. CDR1 and CDR2 (germline): LGHNA, YSLEER. The CDR3 runs to 14 residues.